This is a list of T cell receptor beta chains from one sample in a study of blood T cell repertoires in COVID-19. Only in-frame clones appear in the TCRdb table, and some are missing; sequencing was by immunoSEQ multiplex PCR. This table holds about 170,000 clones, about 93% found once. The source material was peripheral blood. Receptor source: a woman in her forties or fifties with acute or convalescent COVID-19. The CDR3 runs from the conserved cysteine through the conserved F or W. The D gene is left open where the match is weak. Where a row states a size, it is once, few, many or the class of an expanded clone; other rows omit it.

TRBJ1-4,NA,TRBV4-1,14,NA,CASSQSGFAEKLFF,TGCGCCAGCAGCCAGTCGGGGTTTGCTGAAAAACTGTTTTTT
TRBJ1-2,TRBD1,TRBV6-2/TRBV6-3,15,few,CASSPGQTPYYGYTF,TGTGCCAGCAGCCCGGGACAGACCCCTTACTATGGCTACACCTTC
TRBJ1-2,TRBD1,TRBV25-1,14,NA,CASSLTGGNYGYTF,TGTGCCAGCAGTCTAACAGGGGGAAACTATGGCTACACCTTC
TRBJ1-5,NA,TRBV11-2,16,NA,CASSLDEEVSNQPQHF,TGTGCCAGCAGCTTAGATGAGGAAGTAAGCAATCAGCCCCAGCATTTT
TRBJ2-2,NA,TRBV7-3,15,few,CASSRGHSNTGELFF,TGTGCCAGCAGCCGAGGACACTCGAACACCGGGGAGCTGTTTTTT
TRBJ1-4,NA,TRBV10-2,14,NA,CASSEATDNEKLFF,TGCGCCAGCAGTGAAGCAACCGATAATGAAAAACTGTTTTTT
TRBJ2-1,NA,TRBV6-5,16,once,CASSYSSYPTRNEQFF,TGTGCCAGCAGTTACTCGAGTTACCCAACTAGGAATGAGCAGTTCTTC
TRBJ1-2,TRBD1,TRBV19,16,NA,CASSIQGAVDRYGYTF,TGTGCCAGTAGTATACAGGGGGCGGTCGATCGCTATGGCTACACCTTC
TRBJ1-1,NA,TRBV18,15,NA,CASSPLRTMNTEAFF,TGTGCCAGCTCACCCCTCAGAACGATGAACACTGAAGCTTTCTTT
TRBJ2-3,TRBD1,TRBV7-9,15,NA,CASSPRTGSTDTQYF,TGTGCCAGCAGCCCTCGGACAGGGTCGACCGATACGCAGTATTTT
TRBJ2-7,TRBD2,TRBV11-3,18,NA,CASSLATGTSGRIYEQYF,TGTGCCAGCAGCTTAGCCACCGGGACTAGCGGGAGAATCTACGAGCAGTACTTC
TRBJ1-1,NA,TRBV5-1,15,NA,CASSLGGVMNTEAFF,TGCGCCAGCAGCCTTGGAGGGGTTATGAACACTGAAGCTTTCTTT
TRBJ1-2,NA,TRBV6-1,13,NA,CASSEGRVGGYTF,TGTGCCAGCAGTGAAGGCAGGGTCGGTGGCTACACCTTC
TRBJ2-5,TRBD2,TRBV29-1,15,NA,CSVLGTSGGGETQYF,TGCAGCGTTCTAGGGACTAGCGGGGGGGGAGAGACCCAGTACTTC
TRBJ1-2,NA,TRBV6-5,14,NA,CASRLGSRKGGYTF,TGTGCCAGCAGACTCGGGAGCCGAAAGGGTGGCTACACCTTC
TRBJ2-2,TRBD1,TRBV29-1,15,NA,CSVRTQGANTGELFF,TGCAGCGTTCGTACACAGGGGGCGAACACCGGGGAGCTGTTTTTT
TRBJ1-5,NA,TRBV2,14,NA,CASSRDIGNQPQHF,TGTGCCAGCAGCCGGGACATTGGGAACCAGCCCCAGCATTTT
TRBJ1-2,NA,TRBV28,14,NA,CASSRGTKTKGYTF,TGTGCCAGCAGCCGAGGCACCAAAACAAAGGGCTACACCTTC
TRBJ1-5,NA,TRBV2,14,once,CASKTREGGQPQHF,TGTGCCAGCAAGACGCGGGAGGGGGGGCAGCCCCAGCATTTT
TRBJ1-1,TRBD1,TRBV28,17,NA,CASSLGPKGAKRSGAFF,TGTGCCAGCAGTTTAGGACCCAAGGGGGCCAAACGTTCCGGAGCTTTCTTT
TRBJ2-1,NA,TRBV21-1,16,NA,CASSTSRRSPYNEQFF,TGTGCCAGCAGTACCTCCCGGCGTAGCCCCTACAATGAGCAGTTCTTC
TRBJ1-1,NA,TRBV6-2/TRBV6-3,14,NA,CASSYFTGVEEAFF,TGTGCCAGCAGTTACTTTACCGGGGTCGAGGAAGCTTTCTTT
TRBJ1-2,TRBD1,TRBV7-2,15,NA,CASSLDGTVLGGYTF,TGTGCCAGCAGCTTAGACGGGACAGTGCTTGGAGGCTACACCTTC
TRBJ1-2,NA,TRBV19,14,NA,CASSKGPFPYGYTF,TGTGCCAGTAGTAAGGGGCCATTCCCCTATGGCTACACCTTC
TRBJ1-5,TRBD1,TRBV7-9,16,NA,CASSLAGTGLDQPQHF,TGTGCCAGCAGCTTAGCCGGGACAGGGCTCGATCAGCCCCAGCATTTT
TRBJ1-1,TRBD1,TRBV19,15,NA,CASSSQGAANTEAFF,TGTGCCAGTTCCTCACAGGGGGCGGCTAACACTGAAGCTTTCTTT
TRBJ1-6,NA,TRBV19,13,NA,CANIQGYNSPLHF,TGTGCCAACATACAGGGCTATAATTCACCCCTCCACTTT
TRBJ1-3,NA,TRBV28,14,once,CASSPTGSGNTIYF,TGTGCCAGCAGCCCAACAGGGAGCGGAAACACCATATATTTT
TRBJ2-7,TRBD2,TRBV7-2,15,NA,CASSYQTSGIYEQYF,TGTGCCAGCAGCTATCAGACTAGCGGGATCTACGAGCAGTACTTC
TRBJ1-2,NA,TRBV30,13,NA,CAWSVQSNYGYTF,TGTGCCTGGAGTGTACAGTCTAACTATGGCTACACCTTC
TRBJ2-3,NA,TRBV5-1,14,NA,CASHWQGSTDTQYF,TGCGCCAGCCACTGGCAGGGGAGCACAGATACGCAGTATTTT
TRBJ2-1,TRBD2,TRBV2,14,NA,CASTLAGGRNEQFF,TGTGCCAGCACCCTAGCGGGAGGTAGGAATGAGCAGTTCTTC
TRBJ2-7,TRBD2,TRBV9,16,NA,CASSPTGTTSSYEQYF,TGTGCCAGCAGCCCCACCGGGACTACAAGCTCCTACGAGCAGTACTTC
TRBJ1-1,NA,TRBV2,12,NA,CASSVRWTEAFF,TGTGCCAGCAGTGTCAGGTGGACTGAAGCTTTCTTT
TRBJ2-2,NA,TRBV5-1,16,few,CASSLEPGSNTGELFF,TGCGCCAGCAGCTTGGAACCAGGATCGAACACCGGGGAGCTGTTTTTT
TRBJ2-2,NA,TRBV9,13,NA,CASSDRKTGELFF,TGTGCCAGCAGCGACAGGAAAACCGGGGAGCTGTTTTTT
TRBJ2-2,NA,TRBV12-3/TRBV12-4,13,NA,CASIYPGTGELFF,TGTGCCAGCATTTACCCGGGCACCGGGGAGCTGTTTTTT
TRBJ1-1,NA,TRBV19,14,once,CASSIQGANTEAFF,TGTGCCAGTAGTATACAGGGCGCGAACACTGAAGCTTTCTTT
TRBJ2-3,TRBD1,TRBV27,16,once,CASSFSGDREIGTQYF,TGTGCCAGCAGTTTTTCGGGGGACAGGGAGATTGGTACGCAGTATTTT
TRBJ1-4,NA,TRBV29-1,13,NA,CSVLSSRGEKLFF,TGCAGCGTTTTGTCTAGTAGGGGTGAAAAACTGTTTTTT
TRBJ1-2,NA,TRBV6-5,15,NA,CASSPGVLINYGYTF,TGTGCCAGCAGCCCAGGGGTCCTAATTAACTATGGCTACACCTTC
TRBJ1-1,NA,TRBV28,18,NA,CASSLPQWGVDMNTEAFF,TGTGCCAGCAGTTTACCCCAATGGGGGGTCGACATGAACACTGAAGCTTTCTTT
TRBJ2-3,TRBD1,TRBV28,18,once,CASSYRPGGQGSADTQYF,TGTGCCAGCAGTTATCGACCAGGCGGACAGGGTTCTGCAGATACGCAGTATTTT
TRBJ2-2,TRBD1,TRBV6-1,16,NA,CASSGTGASWGGELFF,TGTGCCAGCAGTGGGACAGGGGCCTCATGGGGCGGGGAGCTGTTTTTT
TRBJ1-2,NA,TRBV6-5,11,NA,CASTQGRGYTF,TGTGCCAGCACACAGGGACGCGGCTACACCTTC
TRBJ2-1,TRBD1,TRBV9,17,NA,CASSPGWGQGWQNEQFF,TGTGCCAGCAGCCCAGGGTGGGGACAGGGGTGGCAGAATGAGCAGTTCTTC
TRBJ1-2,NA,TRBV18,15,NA,CASSRRQGSNYGYTF,TGTGCCAGCTCCCGCCGGCAGGGAAGTAACTATGGCTACACCTTC
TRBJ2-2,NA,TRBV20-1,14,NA,CSASRGVNTGELFF,TGCAGTGCTAGTCGAGGTGTGAACACCGGGGAGCTGTTTTTT
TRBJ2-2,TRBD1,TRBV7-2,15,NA,CASSFGTGSGGELFF,TGTGCCAGCAGCTTTGGGACAGGGTCAGGCGGGGAGCTGTTTTTT
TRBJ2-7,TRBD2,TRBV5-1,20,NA,CASSLGILTSGGAGVNEQYF,TGCGCCAGCAGCTTGGGAATCTTGACTAGCGGGGGGGCAGGTGTCAACGAGCAGTACTTC
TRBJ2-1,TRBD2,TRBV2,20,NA,CASSSRPGLAGDSSYNEQFF,TGTGCCAGCAGTAGTAGACCGGGACTAGCGGGGGATAGCTCCTACAATGAGCAGTTCTTC
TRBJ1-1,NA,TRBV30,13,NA,CAWETVRGTEAFF,TGTGCCTGGGAGACGGTCCGGGGGACTGAAGCTTTCTTT
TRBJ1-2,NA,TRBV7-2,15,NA,CASSLNPPPKEGYTF,TGTGCCAGCAGCTTAAATCCGCCGCCAAAGGAGGGCTACACCTTC
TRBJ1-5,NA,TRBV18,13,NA,CASSEGWDQPQHF,TGTGCCAGCTCCGAGGGTTGGGATCAGCCCCAGCATTTT